Sequencing of this TCR beta chain was carried out in a study of Ad26.COV2.S vaccination and SARS-CoV-2 variants. Overall study context: Participant was drawn from the COV1001 Ad26.COV2.S trial arm. Doses of Ad26.COV2.S were injected into muscle once or twice, 56 days apart.

Treatment: approximately 18 received Ad26.COV2.S at low or high dose, single or two shots; about 5 received placebo; per-sample allocation not given. Collection of the samples took place on day 63 after the first injection of vaccine or placebo. CDR3 length: 14 residues. V was trimmed by 2 bases and J by 6 bases, leaving 13 bases between them. The germline V gene encodes CDR1 MNHEY and CDR2 SVGEGT. Using immunoSEQ multiplex PCR, the repertoire was profiled, and TCRdb retains in-frame clones only, with some absent. Here the sample spans hundreds of thousands of clones, approximately 89% being singletons.

The sample was peripheral blood, taken in a trial of Ad26.COV2.S vaccine versus placebo. V and J are TRBV6-2 or TRBV6-3 and TRBJ2-5, with D perhaps TRBD2 (5 bases). This sequence originates from a person aged 18-65 years who received the Ad26.COV2.S COVID-19 vaccine or a placebo. CDR3 loop: CASSYPDHGKTQYF. The CDR3 DNA reads as TGTGCCAGCAGTTACCCGGACCACGGGAAGACCCAGTACTTC.